The next 21 T cell receptor beta chains were all read from a single sample in a study of beta chain features in type 1 diabetes. General study results and limits: Shortening that was moderate but significant affected the TCRB CDR3s of Type 1 diabetes patients in all four CD4+ subsets.

Their recognized antigens are unknown. Sequenced material consisted of expressed TCRB transcripts (all of the isolated RNA was reverse transcribed). The protocol was immunoSEQ multiplex PCR, while the TCRdb copy is restricted to in-frame clones and leaves out a portion. In the table there are 550,000 to 850,000 clones, around an eighth of which are singletons. Sequencing was done on a sample of naive CD4+ T cells from blood. The receptors shown here come from a man between 18 and 29 years old with type 1 diabetes.

The V gene is TRBV30, the J gene TRBJ2-5; D is perhaps TRBD1 (7 bases). V was shortened by 8 bases and J by 3 bases, with 13 bases between the two germline ends. CDR1 GTSNPN and CDR2 SVGIG come from the germline V gene (reference sequence). The CDR3 runs to 12 residues. The CDR3 loop reads CARGTAEETQYF. The CDR3 DNA reads TGTGCCCGGGGGACAGCAGAAGAGACCCAGTACTTC.

This chain's CDR3 is CASSDPARGGNTIYF. For the CDR3, the DNA is TGCGCCAGCAGTGATCCAGCCCGTGGTGGAAACACCATATATTTT. The J gene is TRBJ1-3, the V gene TRBV10-2; D not certain. Germline CDR1 and CDR2: WSHSY and SAAADI. The CDR3 runs to 15 residues. V was pared by 3 bases and J by 3 bases, with 12 bases between.

In its sample, this clone was seen a few times. This rearrangement joins TRBV14 to TRBJ1-1; D is uncertain. This CDR3 has 16 amino acids. V was trimmed by 2 bases and J by 3 bases, leaving 16 bases between them. The germline V gene encodes CDR1 SGHDN and CDR2 FVKESK. The CDR3 sequence: CASSQFSGTRYTEAFF. CDR3 DNA sequence: TGTGCCAGCAGCCAATTCTCCGGTACTAGGTACACTGAAGCTTTCTTT.

As DNA, the CDR3 is TGTGCCAGCAGTTTCTCGACAGGGAGAATTAGCACAGATACGCAGTATTTT. Its translation is CASSFSTGRISTDTQYF. The rearrangement links TRBV27 to TRBJ2-3, with 7 nucleotides matching TRBD1. CDR3 length equals 17 residues. V shed 3 bases, J shed 0 bases, and the junction held 9 bases outside the gene matches. Germline V lookup: CDR1 MNHEY, CDR2 SMNVEV (reference sequence).

The chain carries TRBV11-1 and TRBJ2-5; D is ambiguous. This CDR3 region has 12 residues. V was shortened by 4 bases and J by 0 bases, with 3 bases between the two germline ends. Looked up from germline, CDR1 is SGHAT and CDR2 is FQDESV (reference sequence). CDR3 amino acids: CASSSNQETQYF. The DNA of the CDR3 is TGTGCCAGCAGCTCGAACCAAGAGACCCAGTACTTC.

In DNA, the CDR3 is TGTGCTACCTCCGGGACAGGGGGCGATCAGCCCCAGCATTTT. Protein: CATSGTGGDQPQHF. The V and J genes are TRBV30 and TRBJ1-5; 12 bases are a match to TRBD1. Germline CDR1 and CDR2: GTSNPN and SVGIG (reference sequence). CDR3 length: 14 residues.

This clone was picked up a small number of times. This rearrangement joins TRBV6-5 to TRBJ1-1; 9 bases map to TRBD1. With 6 bases clipped from V and 5 bases from J, the junction kept 10 bases outside the gene matches. CDR3 length equals 15 residues. CDR1 is MNHEY and CDR2 is SVGAGI in the germline V gene. CDR3 amino acids: CASRHAGTGNTEAFF. The CDR3 DNA reads TGTGCCAGCAGGCATGCCGGGACAGGGAATACTGAAGCTTTCTTT.

This clone occurred a few times. V and J are TRBV30 and TRBJ2-1; D ambiguous. The CDR3 is 15 amino acids. V was clipped by 2 bases and J by 0 bases, with 11 bases between them. Looked up from germline, CDR1 is GTSNPN and CDR2 is SVGIG (reference sequence). The CDR3 reads CAWSSQTNSYNEQFF. CDR3 in DNA: TGTGCCTGGAGTTCCCAGACAAACTCCTACAATGAGCAGTTCTTC.

The J gene is TRBJ2-2, the V gene TRBV6-1, with no clear D. Germline CDR1 and CDR2: MNHNS and SASEGT. Trimming took off 7 bases at V and 0 bases at J, with 12 bases between the two ends. The CDR3 sequence is 15 residues long. The CDR3 DNA follows: TGTGCCAGCACCAACCGAGGATCGAACACCGGGGAGCTGTTTTTT. Its protein is CASTNRGSNTGELFF.

This clone has a handful of counts. The chain couples TRBV9 to TRBJ1-1; a possible D gene is TRBD1 (6 bases). The CDR3 consists of 13 residues. Trimming left V 4 bases short and J 8 bases short, with 15 bases between. Germline V gene lookup returns CDR1 SGDLS and CDR2 YYNGEE. The CDR3 nucleotides are TGTGCCAGCAGCCCGAGGAAAGACAGGGAAGCTTTCTTT. Encoded protein: CASSPRKDREAFF.

The rearrangement uses TRBV30 and TRBJ2-7; weak D call: TRBD1 (6 bases). Trimming took off 3 bases at V and 4 bases at J, with 7 bases between the two ends. The CDR3 sequence is 11 residues long. Germline V gene lookup returns CDR1 GTSNPN and CDR2 SVGIG (reference sequence). Written as DNA, the CDR3 is TGTGCCTGGAGCGGACAGTACGAGCAGTACTTC. Its protein is CAWSGQYEQYF.

This clone was counted between two and nine times. The rearrangement links TRBV11-1 to TRBJ2-5, with no clear D. This CDR3 is built from 14 residues. The ends were cut back, 1 base at V and 2 bases at J, with 8 bases in the middle. Looked up from germline, CDR1 is SGHAT and CDR2 is FQDESV (reference sequence). CDR3: CASSLERIQETQYF. The CDR3 coding sequence is TGTGCCAGCAGCTTAGAACGGATACAAGAGACCCAGTACTTC.

V usage is TRBV28 and J usage is TRBJ2-2; D is possibly TRBD2 (5 bases). The CDR3 runs 15 residues. CDR1 and CDR2 (germline): MDHEN, SYDVKM. The ends were cut back, 8 bases at V and 6 bases at J, with 19 bases in the middle. The CDR3 DNA reads TGTGCCAGCGATGATAGCCGGGGTTTTGCCGGGGAGCTGTTTTTT. This gives the protein CASDDSRGFAGELFF. Full variable domain (outside the CDR3, taken from reference TRBV28 and TRBJ2-2): DVKVTQSSRYLVKRTGEKVFLECVQDMDHENMFWYRQDPGLGLRLIYFSYDVKMKEKGDIPEGYSVSREKKERFSLILESASTNQTSMYLCASDDSRGFAGELFFGEGSRLTVL.

This clone occurred a few times. V and J are TRBV6-5 and TRBJ2-1, with 11 nucleotides matching TRBD2. This CDR3 region has 15 residues. The ends lost 6 bases at V and 3 bases at J; junction bases unmatched: 4. Germline V gene lookup returns CDR1 MNHEY and CDR2 SVGAGI. CDR3 in DNA: TGTGCCAGCAGCCAGCTAGCGGGGGGCTACAATGAGCAGTTCTTC. It encodes CASSQLAGGYNEQFF.

Points on this clone: Within the sample, other DNA sequences also encode this same CDR3. The chain carries TRBV6-5 and TRBJ2-7; TRBD1 agrees at 7 bases. Trimming took 6 bases from V and 3 from J; bases not matched to a gene: 8. This CDR3 has 14 residues. Per germline, CDR1 MNHEY and CDR2 SVGAGI. The CDR3 bases are TGTGCCAGCAGCCGGGACAGATCGAGCTACGAGCAGTACTTC. It translates to CASSRDRSSYEQYF.

This clone was recorded a few times. The rearrangement uses TRBV30 and TRBJ1-2; unclear D gene. Between the trimmed V and J ends, which lost 0 bases and 3 bases, there was a span of 17 bases. Looked up from germline, CDR1 is GTSNPN and CDR2 is SVGIG (reference sequence). The CDR3 is made up of 16 amino acids. The CDR3 bases are TGTGCCTGGAGTGTAAACAGAAACTCGCCAGACTATGGCTACACCTTC. It yields the protein CAWSVNRNSPDYGYTF. The whole variable domain, filled in from reference TRBV30 and TRBJ1-2, reads SQTIHQWPATLVQPVGSPLSLECTVEGTSNPNLYWYRQAAGRGLQLLFYSVGIGQISSEVPQNLSASRPQDRQFILSSKKLLLSDSGFYLCAWSVNRNSPDYGYTFGSGTRLTVV.

Points on this clone: Distinct nucleotide sequences in the sample also encode this CDR3. The chain carries TRBV6-5 and TRBJ1-1; D not certain. The V and J ends lost 4 bases and 1 base respectively, with 4 bases between them. Germline V gene sequence: CDR1 MNHEY, CDR2 SVGAGI. The CDR3 is 12 residues long. The CDR3 reads CASSFRNTEAFF. The CDR3 DNA follows: TGTGCCAGCAGTTTCAGGAACACTGAAGCTTTCTTT.

This clone has more than one count but fewer than ten. CDR3 sequence: CASSTWEGGYTF. CDR3 nucleotide sequence: TGTGCCAGTAGTACCTGGGAAGGTGGCTACACCTTC. The gene calls are TRBV19 and TRBJ1-2, with D unresolved. V lost 4 bases and J 7 bases, leaving 10 bases between the germline ends. The CDR3 loop spans 12 amino acids. The germline CDR1 and CDR2 sequences are LNHDA and SQIVND (reference sequence).

This clone was detected a few times. The gene calls are TRBV10-3 and TRBJ1-2, with 9 bases aligning to TRBD1. There are 14 residues in the CDR3. Looked up from germline, CDR1 is ENHRY and CDR2 is SYGVKD. V lost 3 bases to trimming and J lost 6 bases; unmatched junction nucleotides: 5. DNA for the CDR3: TGTGCCATCAGTGACTTGGACAGGGGAGATGGCTACACCTTC. Encoded protein: CAISDLDRGDGYTF.

This rearrangement joins TRBV6-1 to TRBJ1-6; D unclear. The V gene's germline CDR1 is MNHNS and CDR2 SASEGT. The CDR3 sequence is 14 residues long. V was cut by 3 bases and J by 7 bases, with 10 bases left in between. CDR3 region: CASSEVLWNSPLHF. The CDR3 nucleotides are TGTGCCAGCAGTGAGGTATTATGGAATTCACCCCTCCACTTT.

This clone was seen only a few times. The CDR3 coding sequence is TGTGCCTGGAGTGGACAGAGTCAGCCCCAGCATTTT. Translated: CAWSGQSQPQHF. The chain links TRBV30 to TRBJ1-5; D may be TRBD1 (5 bases). V was cut by 1 base and J by 6 bases, with 7 bases left in between. This CDR3 spans 12 amino acids. Germline CDR1 and CDR2: GTSNPN and SVGIG (reference sequence). The entire variable domain, with the rest obtained from reference TRBV30 and TRBJ1-5, is as follows: SQTIHQWPATLVQPVGSPLSLECTVEGTSNPNLYWYRQAAGRGLQLLFYSVGIGQISSEVPQNLSASRPQDRQFILSSKKLLLSDSGFYLCAWSGQSQPQHFGDGTRLSIL.